The next 8 T cell receptor beta chains were all read from a single sample in a study of memory CD8 T cells in hepatitis C reinfection (dated by TCRdb to between 2016 and 2019). Library prep was done by the immunoSEQ multiplex PCR assay. TCRdb's version of the immuneACCESS table is confined to in-frame rearrangements and falls short of the full clone set. An unresolved V gene accounts for under half of the shortfall where checked; the remainder is of unknown origin. The sample data list 44,000 or so clones, and over 75% of these were observed just once. The leading ten clones occupy about 1.3% of the sample. This specimen's time point label, interpreted: peak reinfection, 3 to 8 weeks after reinfection detection. The sorted cells were sequenced directly ex vivo, without any in vitro expansion ahead of TCR sequencing. The sequenced sample consisted of naive CD8+ T cells sorted from blood. The sample's cell subset or site, from its label and the paper: total naive CD8+CD45RO- T cells. The source of these receptors is a man younger than 35 with hepatitis C virus infection.

The chain uses TRBV7-2 and TRBJ2-5; 9 positions agree with TRBD2. The CDR3 extends over 15 amino acids. V lost 2 bases to trimming and J lost 4 bases; unmatched junction nucleotides: 5. Germline loops: CDR1 SGHTA, CDR2 FQGNSA. This CDR3 reads CASSLRTSDLETQYF. For the CDR3, the DNA is TGTGCCAGCAGCTTAAGGACTAGCGATCTAGAGACCCAGTACTTC.

This clone showed up just once. The V and J genes are TRBV25-1 and TRBJ2-5, with 11 bases aligning to TRBD1. The CDR3 length is 15 residues. Germline CDR1 MGHDK, CDR2 SYGVNS. Trimming cost V 5 bases and J 4 bases; bases outside gene matches: 6. The chain's CDR3 is CASSPLDRGRETQYF. The CDR3 DNA follows: TGTGCCAGCAGTCCCTTGGACAGGGGGCGAGAGACCCAGTACTTC.

The table lists this clone with a count of one. The chain recombines TRBV6-6 with TRBJ1-2; unclear D gene. CDR1 and CDR2 (germline): MNHNY, SVGAGI (reference sequence). The V gene lost 7 bases and the J gene lost 0 bases, with 18 bases spanning the gap. The CDR3 contains 16 residues. The CDR3 nucleotides read TGTGCCAGCACCATGCCCCCCGGGTTAGCTAACTATGGCTACACCTTC. Protein: CASTMPPGLANYGYTF.

Notes on this clone: The same CDR3 can be traced to other DNA sequences in this sample. The chain joins TRBV7-9 to TRBJ2-5, with D possibly being TRBD2 (6 bases). The CDR3 runs 14 residues. V lost 5 bases, J lost 5 bases, and 15 bases lay in between. In germline, CDR1 is SEHNR, CDR2 FQNEAQ (reference sequence). CDR3 DNA sequence: TGTGCCAGCAGCGGAGAGGCGGGGCGGGAGACCCAGTACTTC. It translates to CASSGEAGRETQYF. Variable domain in full (rest from reference TRBV7-9 and TRBJ2-5): DTGVSQNPRHKITKRGQNVTFRCDPISEHNRLYWYRQTLGQGPEFLTYFQNEAQLEKSRLLSDRFSAERPKGSFSTLEIQRTEQGDSAMYLCASSGEAGRETQYFGPGTRLLVL.

This clone has a single count. The chain is built from TRBV10-3 and TRBJ2-7; 11 positions agree with TRBD1. V was clipped by 3 bases and J by 3 bases; unmatched bases: 1. The CDR3 is 14 amino acids. The V gene's germline CDR1 is ENHRY and CDR2 SYGVKD. CDR3 coding DNA: TGTGCCATCAGTGATGGGACAGGGGGCTACGAGCAGTACTTC. Residues: CAISDGTGGYEQYF.

The rearrangement uses TRBV9 and TRBJ2-2; 10 nucleotides agree with TRBD2. The germline V gene encodes CDR1 SGDLS and CDR2 YYNGEE. The CDR3 totals 12 residues. The V gene end was trimmed by 7 bases and the J gene end by 7 bases; junction bases not matched to a gene: 1. CDR3 in amino acids: CASSSGGGELFF. CDR3 in DNA: TGTGCCAGCTCTAGCGGGGGCGGGGAGCTGTTTTTT.

V and J are TRBV11-2 and TRBJ1-1; 9 bases are a match to TRBD1. This CDR3 is built from 14 residues. Trimming took 5 bases from V and 4 from J; bases not matched to a gene: 5. Germline V gene sequence: CDR1 SGHAT, CDR2 FQNNGV. The CDR3 nucleotides read TGTGCCAGCAGCCCGGGACAGGGAGTCACTGAAGCTTTCTTT. Its translation: CASSPGQGVTEAFF.

This clone was picked up one time. V usage is TRBV11-2 and J usage is TRBJ1-1; D not certain. This CDR3 comprises 14 residues. Trimming pared 1 base from V and 0 bases from J, leaving 6 bases between. The V gene's germline CDR1 is SGHAT and CDR2 FQNNGV. In nucleotides, the CDR3 is TGTGCCAGCAGCTTAGGTTCGGTGAACACTGAAGCTTTCTTT. This sequence encodes CASSLGSVNTEAFF.